Reported below is one T cell receptor beta chain. It was uncontrolled infection, other autoimmune disease, pregnancy or lactation that excluded patients. Germline assignment: CDR1 SQVTM and CDR2 ANQGSEA. V was shortened by 5 bases and J by 2 bases, with 16 bases between the two germline ends. The CDR3 has 14 residues. The data derive from a study of T cells in Graves' hyperthyroidism and ophthalmopathy. What was amplified from RNA transcripts were TCR beta CDR3 regions. Primed by the HTBI set, a first-round RT-PCR was run on the TCR CDR3. Using its own MiXCR run on the multiplex PCR reads, TCRdb lists one record per CDR3 protein. This sample carries about 600,000 distinct CDR3 sequences, about 14% of them seen once, and the ten largest clones take around 12%.

The sample consisted of blood. The receptor comes from a woman aged 50 to 60 with Graves' ophthalmopathy. This chain links TRBV29-1 with TRBJ2-7; D gene unclear. CDR3 bases: TGCAGCGTTAACAAGCCAGGCAGTCCCTACGAGCAGTACTTC. It codes for CSVNKPGSPYEQYF.